This T cell receptor (beta chain) is drawn from a study of response to subunit inactivated influenza vaccine. MiXCR, run by TCRdb on the RT-PCR reads, gives a single entry per CDR3 protein. The top ten clones hold approximately 11% of a sample with some 570,000 distinct CDR3 sequences, roughly 10% of them seen once. V lost 0 bases to trimming and J lost 2 bases; unmatched junction nucleotides: 6. This CDR3 is 17 amino acids long. The same sample was also used in a study of T cells expressing NK-cell markers. That paper adds: TCR beta cDNA was generated via 5'RACE template switching incorporating UMIs. Eight donors were sequenced, seven testing HCMV-seropositive and one testing seronegative. With an anti-gamma-delta TCR antibody, sorting in several experiments was kept to alpha-beta TCR T cells. Expanded clones of NKG2C+ T cells had an unclear HCMV specificity.

The V and J genes are TRBV23-1 and TRBJ2-3, with 9 bases lining up with TRBD2. TRBV23-1 is sorted into the ORF group, with uncertain function. This clonotype was obtained from a man in his fifties who received an inactivated influenza vaccine. The specimen was PBMCs from blood, collected on the day of vaccination. The CDR3: CASSQSRLAEHTDTQYF. The CDR3 nucleotides read TGCGCCAGCAGTCAATCCCGACTAGCGGAACACACAGATACGCAGTATTTT.